This record covers a single T cell receptor (beta chain). A few counts support this clone. There is no known antigen for this receptor. Nothing much larger sits one base from this clone, and base qualities are not available. The immunoSEQ assay was used both to sequence TRB CDR3 from tumor genomic DNA and to process the resulting data. TCRdb carries this immuneACCESS record with in-frame sequences only. Its versions omit some clonotypes, under half of them owing to an unresolved V gene in the studies checked, with the rest unexplained. For this sample the table gives 12,000 to 15,000 clones, of which 65% to 85% were detected only once. The biggest ten clones account for 17% of the sample. The germline V gene (reference sequence) yields LGHDT for CDR1 and YNNKEL for CDR2. CDR3 length: 13 amino acids, cysteine to phenylalanine. Here the CDR3 DNA is all that survives: 39 bases in frame from base 1. V loses 1 base of germline sequence and J loses 5 bases, and the interval between the two ends is 8 bases.

This specimen belongs to a study of T cell repertoires in Merkel cell carcinoma (dated by TCRdb to about 2019). With respect to the entire study: Patients with prior intralesional immunotherapy or systemic immune checkpoint blockade before the biopsy were excluded. MCPyV-specific clonotypes were first defined by tetramer sorting, cloning and paired TCR sequencing of expanded tumor-infiltrating lymphocytes. To be included, a subject needed both a diagnosis of MCPyV-positive Merkel cell carcinoma and tumor-infiltrating lymphocytes that had been successfully expanded in vitro.

General conclusions and limits of the study: No normal tissue biopsies were studied.

Study subjects had biopsy-confirmed Merkel cell carcinoma that was MCPyV-positive, and every subject had positive serum antibodies to T-antigen. Genomic DNA was extracted from five or six adjacent 10-micron frozen tumor sections without cell sorting or culture. About 5 x 5 x 5 mm of tumor biopsy tissue was frozen in optimal cutting temperature compound. Hematoxylin and eosin scout sections confirmed abundant Merkel cell carcinoma and infiltrating cells in the frozen biopsy. The rearrangement joined TRBV3-1 (or the pseudogene TRBV3-2) to TRBJ1-2; 6 matching bases give a weak D call of TRBD1. The sample consisted of tumor tissue. The sequence came from an adult with Merkel cell carcinoma. DNA sequence: TGTGCCAGCAGCCAAGCAGGGGCGTATGGCTACACCTTC. It codes for CASSQAGAYGYTF.